The 6 T cell receptor beta chains reported below all come from one sample, sequenced in a study of regulatory T cells in long-lasting Graves disease. As to time point: newly diagnosed GD, antithyroid drugs for less than 3 months. After RNA was extracted from PBMCs, the TCR library was made from it. Arm-PCR of CDR3 regions and iRepertoire HTBI primers were used to build TCR beta libraries. TCRdb fed the multiplex PCR reads into MiXCR, producing one record per CDR3 protein. Of approximately 350,000 distinct CDR3 sequences in the sample, around 16% were seen once. The data were also submitted as part of a second study, on T cells in Graves' hyperthyroidism and ophthalmopathy.

This specimen consisted of peripheral blood mononuclear cells (PBMCs), obtained at new diagnosis, from a patient treated with antithyroid drugs. The source is a woman younger than 35 with Graves disease.

At least ten counts were recorded for this clonotype. The chain couples TRBV11-2 to TRBJ2-2; D call uncertain. The length of the CDR3 is 14 residues. V gave up 2 bases and J gave up 0 bases, with 4 bases separating them. Germline loops: CDR1 SGHAT, CDR2 FQNNGV. The CDR3 nucleotides read TGTGCCAGCAGCTTAAACTCGAACACCGGGGAGCTGTTTTTT. This codes for CASSLNSNTGELFF.

V gene TRBV5-1 combines with J gene TRBJ2-5; 11 nucleotides match TRBD2. Trimming took 6 bases from V and 0 from J; bases not matched to a gene: 7. This CDR3 spans 16 amino acids. Germline V gene sequence: CDR1 SGHRS, CDR2 YFSETQ. The DNA of the CDR3 is TGCGCCAGCACCCTAGCGGGGGGCGATTACCAAGAGACCCAGTACTTC. The encoded protein is CASTLAGGDYQETQYF.

This clonotype showed up many times. The chain is built from TRBV20-1 and TRBJ2-3; possible D gene TRBD1, 6 bases. This CDR3 is 13 amino acids long. V was shortened by 1 base and J by 1 base, with 6 bases between the two germline ends. Germline CDR1 is DFQATT and CDR2 is SNEGSKA (reference sequence). This chain's CDR3 is CSARGTGTDTQYF. As DNA, the CDR3 is TGCAGTGCTAGAGGGACAGGCACAGATACGCAGTATTTT.

The chain joins TRBV20-1 to TRBJ2-3, with TRBD2 matching 8 bases. CDR1 is DFQATT and CDR2 is SNEGSKA in the germline V gene (reference sequence). Trimming removed 6 bases from V and 0 bases from J; junction bases left unmatched: 2. The CDR3 extends over 13 amino acids. CDR3 DNA: TGCAGTGCCTCTAGCGGGAGCACAGATACGCAGTATTTT. Translated: CSASSGSTDTQYF.

This clonotype was seen ten or more times. This chain connects TRBV28 to TRBJ2-2; D is uncertain. This CDR3 contains 13 residues. Germline CDR1 MDHEN, CDR2 SYDVKM. The V end was cut by 3 bases, the J end by 4 bases, with 6 bases between. The CDR3 DNA reads as TGTGCCAGCAGTTTGGCGGTCACCGGGGAGCTGTTTTTT. Translated, it gives CASSLAVTGELFF.

This clonotype was counted many times. This rearrangement joins TRBV11-2 to TRBJ2-5, with 11 nucleotides matching TRBD2. Germline CDR1 reads SGHAT; CDR2 reads FQNNGV. Trimming at V came to 7 bases and at J to 1 base, leaving 5 bases not matched to a gene. This CDR3 region has 15 residues. This CDR3 is CASILSGRAQETQYF. The CDR3 nucleotides are TGTGCCAGCATCCTTAGCGGGAGGGCCCAAGAGACCCAGTACTTC.